The 27 T cell receptor beta chains listed next were all sequenced from one sample in a study of CD8 T cells in ankylosing spondylitis. TCRdb recomputed calls from the 5' RACE reads with MiXCR, one row per CDR3 protein. The table lists 250,000 or so distinct CDR3 sequences, about 24% of them singletons. Sequenced sample: blood, either unsorted or a sorted T cell fraction (not recorded which). The source is a male donor with ankylosing spondylitis or in good health (not recorded which).

This clonotype turned up a few times. The V call is TRBV6-1, the J call TRBJ2-7; 7 nucleotides line up with TRBD1. Losses at the gene ends were 4 bases for V and 2 bases for J; bases not matched to a gene: 8. Germline assignment: CDR1 MNHNS and CDR2 SASEGT. The CDR3 is made up of 15 amino acids. CDR3 sequence reads: CASSVPRQGPYEQYF. Written as DNA, the CDR3 is TGTGCCAGCAGTGTGCCCCGACAGGGACCCTACGAGCAGTACTTC.

There are many counts of this clonotype. The chain uses TRBV20-1 and TRBJ2-5; a possible D gene is TRBD1 (5 bases). This CDR3 is 14 amino acids long. V was pared by 0 bases and J by 3 bases, with 11 bases between. Germline CDR1 and CDR2: DFQATT and SNEGSKA (reference sequence). CDR3 amino acids: CSARDQPGKETQYF. CDR3 sequence (DNA): TGCAGTGCTAGAGATCAGCCAGGGAAAGAGACCCAGTACTTC.

This clonotype was observed at least ten times. The chain joins TRBV6-2 or TRBV6-3 to TRBJ1-1; D not resolved. The germline V and J ends were trimmed by 2 bases and 1 base, with 5 bases remaining between them. The CDR3 loop spans 13 amino acids. CDR1 and CDR2 from the germline V gene are MNHEY and SVGEGT. The CDR3 nucleotides read TGTGCCAGCAGTTACCGGGGGAACACTGAAGCTTTCTTT. It encodes CASSYRGNTEAFF.

The V and J genes are TRBV7-6 and TRBJ2-7, with 8 bases aligning to TRBD1. The trim removed 5 bases at V and 5 bases at J, leaving 11 bases unmatched. From germline, CDR1 is SGHVS and CDR2 FNYEAQ. This CDR3 comprises 15 residues. CDR3 residues: CASSPLWGQVHEQYF. The DNA for the CDR3 is TGTGCCAGCAGCCCCCTTTGGGGACAGGTCCACGAGCAGTACTTC. Full variable domain (missing parts from reference TRBV7-6 and TRBJ2-7): GAGVSQSPRYKVTKRGQDVALRCDPISGHVSLYWYRQALGQGPEFLTYFNYEAQQDKSGLPNDRFSAERPEGSISTLTIQRTEQRDSAMYRCASSPLWGQVHEQYFGPGTRLTVT.

This clonotype was picked up many times. The chain has TRBV20-1 and TRBJ2-1; 8 bases line up with TRBD1. This CDR3 has 14 amino acids. CDR1 DFQATT and CDR2 SNEGSKA come from the germline V gene (reference sequence). The V gene end was trimmed by 2 bases and the J gene end by 3 bases; junction bases not matched to a gene: 3. The CDR3 here is CSARSDRVYNEQFF. CDR3 DNA sequence: TGCAGTGCTAGATCGGACAGGGTCTACAATGAGCAGTTCTTC.

This rearrangement joins TRBV29-1 to TRBJ2-3; the match to TRBD1 covers 9 bases. The CDR3 loop spans 15 amino acids. Germline loops: CDR1 SQVTM, CDR2 ANQGSEA. J lost 4 bases, V lost 3 bases, and 8 bases had no gene match. The CDR3 region has the DNA TGCAGCGTTGAGGGGTGGACAGGGGTCGCAGATACGCAGTATTTT. Translated: CSVEGWTGVADTQYF.

The genes are TRBV6-1 and TRBJ1-5, with no clear D. Trimming removed 8 bases from V and 6 bases from J, with 14 bases in between. From germline, CDR1 is MNHNS and CDR2 SASEGT. CDR3 length equals 13 residues. CDR3 nucleotide sequence: TGTGCCAGCGTCGGAAGTTTAGGTCAGCCCCAGCATTTT. This sequence encodes CASVGSLGQPQHF.

This clonotype was counted at least ten times. The V gene is TRBV5-6, the J gene TRBJ2-6; TRBD1 agrees at 8 bases. This CDR3 has 17 amino acids. V shed 1 base and J 0 bases; nucleotides not matched to a gene: 3. The germline V gene encodes CDR1 SGHDT and CDR2 YYEEEE. The CDR3 DNA sequence: TGTGCCAGCAGCTTGAGCACAGGGGGCTCTGGGGCCAACGTCCTGACTTTC. This gives the protein CASSLSTGGSGANVLTF.

This clonotype has ten or more counts. CDR3 sequence (DNA): TGTGCCAGCCAGGGACAGGGTCTTGGAAACACCATATATTTT. It yields the protein CASQGQGLGNTIYF. The chain uses TRBV28 and TRBJ1-3, with TRBD1 identical over 9 bases. The CDR3 is 14 residues long. J lost 3 bases, V lost 8 bases, and 5 bases had no gene match. Per germline, CDR1 MDHEN and CDR2 SYDVKM.

The sample holds many counts of this clonotype. V usage is TRBV20-1 and J usage is TRBJ2-3; D gene ambiguous. Germline V gene data show CDR1 as DFQATT and CDR2 as SNEGSKA (reference sequence). CDR3 length equals 12 residues. V lost 2 bases, J lost 0 bases, and 3 bases lay in between. The CDR3 spells CSARLSTDTQYF. CDR3 in DNA: TGCAGTGCTAGACTCAGCACAGATACGCAGTATTTT.

The V gene is TRBV20-1, the J gene TRBJ2-3, with D perhaps matching TRBD1 (5 bases). Per germline, CDR1 DFQATT and CDR2 SNEGSKA (reference sequence). With 0 bases removed from V and 2 bases from J, the gap between germline ends came to 12 bases. This CDR3 comprises 15 residues. The CDR3 nucleotides are TGCAGTGCTAGAGATCGGTCGGACATCACAGATACGCAGTATTTT. This codes for CSARDRSDITDTQYF.

This clonotype was observed a handful of times. V is TRBV20-1 and J is TRBJ2-7; TRBD2 is a possible D gene (5 bases). V dropped 5 bases and J dropped 6 bases, with 14 bases sitting between them. This CDR3 comprises 12 residues. CDR1 and CDR2 from the germline V gene are DFQATT and SNEGSKA (reference sequence). The CDR3 loop reads CSAESGWGEQYF. In DNA form, the CDR3 reads TGCAGTGCTGAATCGGGGTGGGGCGAGCAGTACTTC.

This clonotype was detected ten times or more. This rearrangement joins TRBV12-3 or TRBV12-4 to TRBJ2-1, with D possibly matching TRBD2 (6 bases). There are 13 residues in the CDR3. Deletions cut 3 bases from V and 9 bases from J, with 12 bases between. DNA for the CDR3: TGTGCCAGCAGTTTCATTTCCGGGAGTGAGCAGTTCTTC. Translation: CASSFISGSEQFF.

This clonotype appeared a few times. V gene TRBV20-1 combines with J gene TRBJ1-1; the D gene is possibly TRBD1 (6 bases). Germline V gives CDR1 DFQATT, CDR2 SNEGSKA (reference sequence). The V end lost 3 bases, the J end lost 6 bases, and 17 bases lay between the germline ends. This CDR3 spans 14 amino acids. In nucleotides, the CDR3 is TGCAGTGCTAGTCGGGGGCATAGATCCGCTGAAGCTTTCTTT. Amino acid sequence: CSASRGHRSAEAFF.

This clonotype appeared many times. The chain is built from TRBV25-1 and TRBJ2-5, with TRBD2 identical over 8 bases. The germline CDR1 and CDR2 sequences are MGHDK and SYGVNS. J lost 5 bases, V lost 3 bases, and 8 bases had no gene match. The CDR3 has 15 amino acids. DNA for the CDR3: TGTGCCAGCAGTGATTTTGAACGGGGGGGCGAGACCCAGTACTTC. Encoded protein: CASSDFERGGETQYF.

The rearrangement uses TRBV7-9 and TRBJ2-7, with unresolved D. V lost 5 bases to trimming and J lost 2 bases, with 13 bases between them. CDR1 and CDR2 (germline): SEHNR, FQNEAQ (reference sequence). This CDR3 contains 14 residues. CDR3 sequence (DNA): TGTGCCAGCAGCCATCCCGGCAGTACCTACGAGCAGTACTTC. Residues: CASSHPGSTYEQYF.

This clonotype showed up just a few times. This chain uses TRBV29-1 with TRBJ2-5; tentatively, D is TRBD2 (5 bases). The CDR3 sequence is 14 residues long. Germline V lookup: CDR1 SQVTM, CDR2 ANQGSEA. V lost 2 bases to trimming and J lost 1 base, with 11 bases between them. The CDR3 sequence is CSVEPIEGQETQYF. The CDR3 coding sequence is TGCAGCGTTGAACCGATAGAGGGCCAAGAGACCCAGTACTTC.

This clonotype was recorded once. The chain couples TRBV3-1 to TRBJ2-1, with D unclear. Germline V lookup: CDR1 LGHDT, CDR2 YNNKEL (reference sequence). The CDR3 length is 15 residues. V lost 1 base and J 9 bases, leaving 16 bases between the germline ends. CDR3 sequence (DNA): TGTGCCAGCAGCCAAGTAGTAGTGCCGAGGAGTGAGCAGTTCTTC. Its protein product is CASSQVVVPRSEQFF.

Note on this clonotype: One end of the junction varies from germline; a read error may be responsible. The chain is built from TRBV3-1 and TRBJ2-4, with D hard to call. The CDR3 is made up of 11 amino acids. The V gene's germline CDR1 is LGHDT and CDR2 YNNKEL (reference sequence). The DNA of the CDR3 is TGTGCCAGCAGCCTCCAAGAGGCCGACACCTTC. It is translated as CASSLQEADTF.

The genes are TRBV6-5 and TRBJ2-7; either TRBD1 or TRBD2 may fit D (5 bases each). Germline loops: CDR1 MNHEY, CDR2 SVGAGI. Trimming took off 2 bases at V and 4 bases at J, with 15 bases between the two ends. CDR3 length: 15 residues. Here the CDR3 reads CASSYRRGFGYEQYF. The CDR3 nucleotides are TGTGCCAGCAGTTACCGACGGGGCTTCGGGTACGAGCAGTACTTC.

This clonotype was detected ten times or more. The chain carries TRBV20-1 and TRBJ1-5; D remains unclear. The V end lost 3 bases, the J end lost 2 bases, and 8 bases lay between the germline ends. Germline CDR1 DFQATT, CDR2 SNEGSKA (reference sequence). CDR3 length equals 13 residues. CDR3 bases: TGCAGTGCTAGTGATAGGGGCAATCAGCCCCAGCATTTT. It encodes CSASDRGNQPQHF.

As for this clonotype: The junction differs from germline at one of its ends, possibly a read error. The rearrangement links TRBV29-1 to TRBJ1-2; D might be TRBD1 (5 bases). The germline V gene encodes CDR1 SQVTM and CDR2 ANQGSEA. CDR3 size: 12 residues. CDR3 in amino acids: CSVKEGWDGYTF. CDR3 coding DNA: TGCAGCGTTAAAGAGGGGTGGGATGGCTACACCTTC.

This clonotype occurred a few times. The V gene is TRBV18, the J gene TRBJ2-7, with TRBD2 as a possible D gene (6 bases). CDR1 and CDR2 (germline): KGHSH, LQKENI. This CDR3 has 16 amino acids. The V gene lost 3 bases and the J gene lost 2 bases, with 17 bases spanning the gap. The CDR3 nucleotides read TGTGCCAGCTCACCCCCGGGACTCTCGGGGGCCTACGAGCAGTACTTC. Its translation: CASSPPGLSGAYEQYF.

The chain recombines TRBV6-4 with TRBJ2-6, with D tentatively TRBD2 (5 bases). Deletions cut 8 bases from V and 0 bases from J, with 11 bases between. CDR1 is MRHNA, CDR2 SNTAGT, per germline. This CDR3 region has 15 residues. The CDR3 loop is CASALAHSGANVLTF. The CDR3 DNA sequence: TGTGCCAGCGCGCTAGCTCACTCTGGGGCCAACGTCCTGACTTTC.

The chain has TRBV6-1 and TRBJ2-3, with D unclear. The ends were cut back, 6 bases at V and 5 bases at J, with 24 bases in the middle. In germline, CDR1 is MNHNS, CDR2 SASEGT. The CDR3 is 17 amino acids. CDR3 loop: CASSQVLGQVRLDTQYF. CDR3 sequence (DNA): TGTGCCAGCAGCCAGGTGTTGGGTCAGGTGAGATTAGATACGCAGTATTTT.

Ten or more counts support this clonotype. CDR3 loop: CSAPGAKSYNEQFF. Written as DNA, the CDR3 is TGCAGTGCCCCTGGGGCAAAATCCTACAATGAGCAGTTCTTC. The rearrangement joins TRBV20-1 to TRBJ2-1, with a weak D call TRBD1 (5 bases). The germline gives CDR1 DFQATT, CDR2 SNEGSKA (reference sequence). This CDR3 has 14 amino acids. V lost 6 bases, J lost 1 base, and 13 bases lay in between.

This clonotype was recorded many times. The chain uses TRBV11-3 and TRBJ2-7; D is perhaps TRBD1 or TRBD2 (6 bases each). This CDR3 is 14 amino acids long. Germline V gene data show CDR1 as SGHNT and CDR2 as YENEEA. V lost 2 bases and J lost 4, with 12 bases in between. CDR3 region: CASSLSTGRYEQYF. The CDR3 DNA reads TGTGCCAGCAGCTTATCAACAGGGAGGTACGAGCAGTACTTC.